The TCR beta chain described here comes from a study of cytomegalovirus exposure and HLA in healthy donors. This PCR relied on a set of 60 Vbeta primers and 13 Jbeta primers. The repertoire was sequenced with immunoSEQ multiplex PCR; TCRdb's copy has only in-frame clones and lacks some. The repertoire has 150,000 to 200,000 clones, approximately 88% of them found once; the top ten carry over 1.5%. This clone was detected a few times. V gave up 3 bases and J gave up 6 bases, with 10 bases separating them. The germline gives CDR1 SGHNT, CDR2 YYREEE (reference sequence). CDR3 length: 13 amino acids. Material: PBMCs. This sequence was found in a young woman in good health and CMV-seronegative. V is TRBV5-4 and J is TRBJ1-5; D gene uncertain. CDR3 nucleotides: TGTGCCAGCAGCTACGCTCCGAGTCAGCCCCAGCATTTT. The encoded protein is CASSYAPSQPQHF.